This entry concerns a single TCR beta chain. This sample was included in a study of blood T cell repertoires in COVID-19. On the study more broadly: Sites across the United States, Italy and Spain contributed samples from acute and convalescent COVID-19.

The CDR3 has 14 amino acids. Germline lookup yields CDR1 LGHDT and CDR2 YNNKEL (reference sequence). Trimming stripped 3 bases from V and 3 bases from J, with 11 bases between. Method: immunoSEQ multiplex PCR; TCRdb's copy keeps in-frame clones and lacks some. The table includes fewer than 200,000 clones, around 86% detected once. The gene calls are TRBV3-1 (or the pseudogene TRBV3-2) and TRBJ1-1; no clear D gene. The source of this sequence is a man in his forties with active or convalescent COVID-19. The specimen was peripheral blood. This chain's CDR3 is CASSHSGGDTEAFF. The CDR3 nucleotides are TGTGCCAGCAGCCACTCAGGCGGGGACACTGAAGCTTTCTTT.